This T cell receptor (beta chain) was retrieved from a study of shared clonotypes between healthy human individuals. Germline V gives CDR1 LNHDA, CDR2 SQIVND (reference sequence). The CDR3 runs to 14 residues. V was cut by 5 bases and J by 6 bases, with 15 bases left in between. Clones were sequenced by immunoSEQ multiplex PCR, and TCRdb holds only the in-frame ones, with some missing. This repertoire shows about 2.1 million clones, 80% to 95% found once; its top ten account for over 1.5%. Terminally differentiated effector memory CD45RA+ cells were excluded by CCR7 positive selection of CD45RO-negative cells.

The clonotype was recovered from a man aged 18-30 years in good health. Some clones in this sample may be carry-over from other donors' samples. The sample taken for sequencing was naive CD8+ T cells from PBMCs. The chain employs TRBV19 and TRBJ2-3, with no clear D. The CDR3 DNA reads TGTGCCAGTAGTCCCGAACCAGGTACGGATACGCAGTATTTT. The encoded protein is CASSPEPGTDTQYF.